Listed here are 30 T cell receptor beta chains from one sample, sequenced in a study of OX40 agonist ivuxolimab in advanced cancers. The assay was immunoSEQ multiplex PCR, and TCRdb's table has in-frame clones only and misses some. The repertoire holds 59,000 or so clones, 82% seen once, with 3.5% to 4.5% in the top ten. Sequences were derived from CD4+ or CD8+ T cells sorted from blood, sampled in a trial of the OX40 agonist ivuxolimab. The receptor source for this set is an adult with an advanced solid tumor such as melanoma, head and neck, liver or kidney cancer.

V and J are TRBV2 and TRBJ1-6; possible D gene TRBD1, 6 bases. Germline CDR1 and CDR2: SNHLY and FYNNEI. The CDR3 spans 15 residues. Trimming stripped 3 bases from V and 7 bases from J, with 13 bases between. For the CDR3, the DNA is TGTGCCAGCAGTGAGTCCGGGGGCTGGAATTCACCCCTCCACTTT. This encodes CASSESGGWNSPLHF.

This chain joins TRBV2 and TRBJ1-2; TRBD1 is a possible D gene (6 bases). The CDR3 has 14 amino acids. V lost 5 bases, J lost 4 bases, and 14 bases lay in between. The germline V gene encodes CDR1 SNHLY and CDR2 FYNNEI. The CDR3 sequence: CASSQGGAIYGYTF. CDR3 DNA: TGTGCCAGCAGTCAAGGGGGGGCGATCTATGGCTACACCTTC.

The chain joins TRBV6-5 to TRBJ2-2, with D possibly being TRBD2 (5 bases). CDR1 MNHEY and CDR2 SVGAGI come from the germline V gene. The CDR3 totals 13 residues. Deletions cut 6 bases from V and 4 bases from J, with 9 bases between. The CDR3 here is CASRGRVTGELFF. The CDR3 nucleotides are TGTGCCAGCAGAGGGCGGGTCACCGGGGAGCTGTTTTTT.

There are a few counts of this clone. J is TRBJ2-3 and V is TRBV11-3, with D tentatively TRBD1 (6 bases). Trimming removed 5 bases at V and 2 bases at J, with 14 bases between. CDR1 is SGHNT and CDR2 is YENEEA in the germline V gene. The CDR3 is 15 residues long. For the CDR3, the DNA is TGTGCCAGCAGCGGTCAGGGGCTACTCACAGATACGCAGTATTTT. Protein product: CASSGQGLLTDTQYF.

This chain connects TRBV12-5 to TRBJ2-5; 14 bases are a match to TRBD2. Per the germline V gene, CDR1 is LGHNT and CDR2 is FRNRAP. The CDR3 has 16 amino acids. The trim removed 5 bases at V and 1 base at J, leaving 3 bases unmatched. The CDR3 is CASGPGLAGGQETQYF. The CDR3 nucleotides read TGTGCTAGTGGTCCCGGACTAGCGGGGGGCCAAGAGACCCAGTACTTC.

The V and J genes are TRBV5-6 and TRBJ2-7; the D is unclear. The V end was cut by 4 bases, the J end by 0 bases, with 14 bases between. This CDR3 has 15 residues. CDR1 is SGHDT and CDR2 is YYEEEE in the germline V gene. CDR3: CASSPRRPGSYEQYF. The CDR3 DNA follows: TGTGCCAGCAGCCCCCGCAGGCCCGGCTCCTACGAGCAGTACTTC.

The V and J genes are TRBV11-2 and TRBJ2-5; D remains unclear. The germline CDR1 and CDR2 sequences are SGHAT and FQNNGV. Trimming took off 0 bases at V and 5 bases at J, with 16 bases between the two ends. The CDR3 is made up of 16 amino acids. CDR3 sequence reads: CASSLDLALAWETQYF. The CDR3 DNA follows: TGTGCCAGCAGCTTAGATCTGGCACTGGCGTGGGAGACCCAGTACTTC.

The CDR3 bases are TGTGCCAGCAGCTTAAACGGGGGGCCGGACACCGGGGAGCTGTTTTTT. Its translation is CASSLNGGPDTGELFF. The J gene is TRBJ2-2, the V gene TRBV7-2; weak D call: TRBD2 (7 bases). V lost 2 bases to trimming and J lost 3 bases, with 13 bases between them. Germline CDR1 and CDR2: SGHTA and FQGNSA. The CDR3 is 16 amino acids.

This CDR3 reads CASSGGGTLNTEAFF. CDR3 coding DNA: TGTGCCAGCAGTGGGGGGGGGACTTTGAACACTGAAGCTTTCTTT. The gene calls are TRBV6-1 and TRBJ1-1, with a tentative D call TRBD1 (5 bases). The CDR3 runs to 15 residues. Trimming left V 4 bases short and J 0 bases short, with 12 bases between. Germline V lookup: CDR1 MNHNS, CDR2 SASEGT.

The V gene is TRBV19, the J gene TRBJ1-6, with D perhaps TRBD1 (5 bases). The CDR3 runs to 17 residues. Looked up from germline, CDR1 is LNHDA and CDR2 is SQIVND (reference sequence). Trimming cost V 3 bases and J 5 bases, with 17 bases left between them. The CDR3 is CASSIPPIRGHNSPLHF. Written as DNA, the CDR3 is TGTGCCAGTAGTATCCCACCGATCCGGGGACATAATTCACCCCTCCACTTT.

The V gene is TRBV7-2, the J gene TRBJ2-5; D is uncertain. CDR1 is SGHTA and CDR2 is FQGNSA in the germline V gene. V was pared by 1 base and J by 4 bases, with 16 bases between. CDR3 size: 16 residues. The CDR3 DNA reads TGTGCCAGCAGCTTAGAGGGTAACCTCCTCGGAGAGACCCAGTACTTC. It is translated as CASSLEGNLLGETQYF. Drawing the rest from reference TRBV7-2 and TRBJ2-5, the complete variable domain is GAGVSQSPSNKVTEKGKDVELRCDPISGHTALYWYRQSLGQGLEFLIYFQGNSAPDKSGLPSDRFSAERTGGSVSTLTIQRTQQEDSAVYLCASSLEGNLLGETQYFGPGTRLLVL.

CDR3 in DNA: TGTGCCAGCAGAGTCAGGGAGTACACTGAAGCTTTCTTT. This encodes CASRVREYTEAFF. The J gene is TRBJ1-1, the V gene TRBV6-5; D is possibly TRBD1 (5 bases). V lost 6 bases and J 3 bases, leaving 11 bases between the germline ends. Germline CDR1 MNHEY, CDR2 SVGAGI. CDR3 length equals 13 residues.

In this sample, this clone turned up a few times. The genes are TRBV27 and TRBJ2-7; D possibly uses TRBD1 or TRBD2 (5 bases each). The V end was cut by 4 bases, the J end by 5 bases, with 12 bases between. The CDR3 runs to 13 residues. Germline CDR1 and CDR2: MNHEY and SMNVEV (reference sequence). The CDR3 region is CASSSRGRHEQYF. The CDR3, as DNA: TGTGCCAGCAGTTCCCGGGGACGCCACGAGCAGTACTTC.

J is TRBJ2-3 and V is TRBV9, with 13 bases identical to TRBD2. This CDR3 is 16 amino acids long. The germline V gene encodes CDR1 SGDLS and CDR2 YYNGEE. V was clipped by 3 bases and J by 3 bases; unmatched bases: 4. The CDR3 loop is CASSARLAGGTDTQYF. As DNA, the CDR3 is TGTGCCAGCAGCGCTCGACTAGCGGGGGGTACAGATACGCAGTATTTT.

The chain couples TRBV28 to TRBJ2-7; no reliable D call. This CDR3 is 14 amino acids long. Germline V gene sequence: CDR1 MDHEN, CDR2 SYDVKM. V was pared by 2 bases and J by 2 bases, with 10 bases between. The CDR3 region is CASSLVALTYEQYF. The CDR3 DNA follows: TGTGCCAGCAGTTTAGTAGCTCTCACCTACGAGCAGTACTTC.

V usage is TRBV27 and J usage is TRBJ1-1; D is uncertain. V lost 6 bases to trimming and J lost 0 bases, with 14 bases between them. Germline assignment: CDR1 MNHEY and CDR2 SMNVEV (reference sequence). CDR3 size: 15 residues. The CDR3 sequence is CASSRLHSMNTEAFF. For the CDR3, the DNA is TGTGCCAGCAGCCGACTTCACTCAATGAACACTGAAGCTTTCTTT.

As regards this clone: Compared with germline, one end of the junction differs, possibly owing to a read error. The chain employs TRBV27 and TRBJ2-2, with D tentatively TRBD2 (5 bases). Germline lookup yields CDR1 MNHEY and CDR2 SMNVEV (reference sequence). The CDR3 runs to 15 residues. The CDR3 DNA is TGTGCCAGCAGTTTGGGTCGGGGATACACCGGGGAGCTGTCTTTT. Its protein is CASSLGRGYTGELSF.

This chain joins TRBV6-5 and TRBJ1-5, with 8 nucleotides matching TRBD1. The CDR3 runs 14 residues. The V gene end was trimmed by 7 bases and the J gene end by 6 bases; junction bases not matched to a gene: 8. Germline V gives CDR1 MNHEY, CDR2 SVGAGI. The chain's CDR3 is CASNRQGLSQPQHF. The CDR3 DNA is TGTGCCAGCAATAGACAGGGGTTGAGTCAGCCCCAGCATTTT.

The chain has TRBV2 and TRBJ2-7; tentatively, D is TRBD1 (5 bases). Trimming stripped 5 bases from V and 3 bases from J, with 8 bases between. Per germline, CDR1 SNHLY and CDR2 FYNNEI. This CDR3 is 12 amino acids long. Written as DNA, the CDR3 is TGTGCCAGCAGTTCGGACAACTACGAGCAGTACTTC. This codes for CASSSDNYEQYF. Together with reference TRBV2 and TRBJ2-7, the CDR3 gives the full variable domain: EPEVTQTPSHQVTQMGQEVILRCVPISNHLYFYWYRQILGQKVEFLVSFYNNEISEKSEIFDDQFSVERPDGSNFTLKIRSTKLEDSAMYFCASSSDNYEQYFGPGTRLTVT.

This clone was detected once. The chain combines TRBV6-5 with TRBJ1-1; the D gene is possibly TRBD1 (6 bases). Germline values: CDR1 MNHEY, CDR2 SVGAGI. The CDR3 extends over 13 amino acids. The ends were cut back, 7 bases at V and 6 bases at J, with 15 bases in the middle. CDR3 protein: CASTDPGVSEAFF. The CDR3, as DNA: TGTGCCAGCACTGATCCAGGGGTCTCTGAAGCTTTCTTT.

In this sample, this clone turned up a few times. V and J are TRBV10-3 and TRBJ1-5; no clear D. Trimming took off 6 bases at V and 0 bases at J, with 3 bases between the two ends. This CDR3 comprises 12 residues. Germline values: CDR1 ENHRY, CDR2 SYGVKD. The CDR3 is CAISHSNQPQHF. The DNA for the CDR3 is TGTGCCATCAGCCATAGCAATCAGCCCCAGCATTTT.

CDR3 nucleotides: TGTGCCAGCAGCTGGGGGGACAGGGGGACTGAAGCTTTCTTT. This sequence encodes CASSWGDRGTEAFF. V usage is TRBV5-4 and J usage is TRBJ1-1, with 11 bases lining up with TRBD1. Trimming at V came to 3 bases and at J to 5 bases, leaving 3 bases not matched to a gene. CDR1 and CDR2 (germline): SGHNT, YYREEE (reference sequence). The CDR3 is made up of 14 amino acids. The full variable domain, completed using reference TRBV5-4 and TRBJ1-1, is ETGVTQSPTHLIKTRGQQVTLRCSSQSGHNTVSWYQQALGQGPQFIFQYYREEENGRGNFPPRFSGLQFPNYSSELNVNALELDDSALYLCASSWGDRGTEAFFGQGTRLTVV.

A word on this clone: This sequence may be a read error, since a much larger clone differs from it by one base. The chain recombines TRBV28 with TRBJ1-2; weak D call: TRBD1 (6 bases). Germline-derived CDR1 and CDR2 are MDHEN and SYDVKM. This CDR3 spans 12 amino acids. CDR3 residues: CAGSLTGYGYTF. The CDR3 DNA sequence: TGTGCCGGCAGTTTGACAGGCTATGGCTACACCTTC.

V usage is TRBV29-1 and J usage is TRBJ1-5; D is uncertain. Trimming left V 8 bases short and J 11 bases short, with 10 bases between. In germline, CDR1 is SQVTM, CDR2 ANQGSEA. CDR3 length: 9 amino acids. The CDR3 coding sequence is TGCAGCCTTCGTGGTTCCCAGCATTTT. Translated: CSLRGSQHF.

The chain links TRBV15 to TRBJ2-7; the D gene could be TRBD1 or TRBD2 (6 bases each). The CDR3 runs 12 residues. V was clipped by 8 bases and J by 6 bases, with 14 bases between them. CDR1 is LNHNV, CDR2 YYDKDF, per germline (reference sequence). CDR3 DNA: TGTGCCACCCGTCGGGGGCGGTCCGAGCAGTACTTC. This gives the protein CATRRGRSEQYF.

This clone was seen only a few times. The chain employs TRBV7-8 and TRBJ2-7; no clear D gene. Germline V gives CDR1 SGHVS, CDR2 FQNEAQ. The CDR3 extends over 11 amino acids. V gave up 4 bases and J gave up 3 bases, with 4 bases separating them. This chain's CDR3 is CASSSVYEQYF. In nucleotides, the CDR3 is TGTGCCAGCAGCTCGGTCTACGAGCAGTACTTC.

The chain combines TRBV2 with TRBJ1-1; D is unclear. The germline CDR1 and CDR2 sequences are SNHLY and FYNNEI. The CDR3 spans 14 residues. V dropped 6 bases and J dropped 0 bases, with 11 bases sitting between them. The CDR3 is CASRKNPVNTEAFF. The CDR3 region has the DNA TGTGCCAGCAGAAAGAACCCAGTGAACACTGAAGCTTTCTTT.

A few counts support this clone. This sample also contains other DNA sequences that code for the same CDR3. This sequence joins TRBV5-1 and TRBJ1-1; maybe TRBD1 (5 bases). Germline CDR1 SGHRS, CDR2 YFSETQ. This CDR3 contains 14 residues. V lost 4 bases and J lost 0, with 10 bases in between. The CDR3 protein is CASSPGGLNTEAFF. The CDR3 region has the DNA TGCGCCAGCAGCCCTGGGGGATTGAACACTGAAGCTTTCTTT.

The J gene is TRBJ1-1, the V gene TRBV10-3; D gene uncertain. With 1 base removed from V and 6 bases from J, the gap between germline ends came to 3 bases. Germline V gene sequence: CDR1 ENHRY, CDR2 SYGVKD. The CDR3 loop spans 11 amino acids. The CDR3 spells CAISEFPEAFF. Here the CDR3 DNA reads TGTGCCATCAGTGAGTTTCCTGAAGCTTTCTTT.

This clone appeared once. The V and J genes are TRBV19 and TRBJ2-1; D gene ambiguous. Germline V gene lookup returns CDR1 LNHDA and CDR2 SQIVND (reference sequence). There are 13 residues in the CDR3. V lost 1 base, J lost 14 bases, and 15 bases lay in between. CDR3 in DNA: TGTGCCAGTAGTATAGCGGGCGGCCTCGAGGAGTTCTTC. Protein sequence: CASSIAGGLEEFF.